These T cell receptor beta chains were read from a single sample in a study of T cells expressing NK-cell markers. No DNA is given; TCRdb re-called the 5' RACE reads and lists each CDR3 protein once. Reported are approximately 420,000 distinct CDR3 sequences; the ten largest clones contain around 10%. The sample taken for sequencing was blood T cells: a sorted CD56 or NKG2C T cell subset, CD4+ or CD8+ T cells, or bulk PBMC T cells (not recorded which). The source is a woman aged 45-59 years in good health. Both conserved end residues are part of each CDR3.

j_call v_call cdr3_aa
TRBJ2-1 TRBV5-1 CASSLLASGLPYNEQFF
TRBJ2-2 TRBV7-9 CASSFFPGRLVTGELFF
TRBJ1-4 TRBV10-2 CASSENSIKLFF
TRBJ1-1 TRBV6-5 CASSYSTGAAFF
TRBJ1-5 TRBV25-1 CASRGSGNQPQHF
TRBJ2-2 TRBV6-5 CASSYSLLGHTGELFF
TRBJ2-1 TRBV2 CASSGTSGFYNEQFF
TRBJ2-1 TRBV10-3 CAIMGLAGVGNRGNEQFF
TRBJ2-1 TRBV12-3/TRBV12-4 CASSRVPGGTSSYNEQFF
TRBJ2-7 TRBV10-3 CAISRDNYEQYF
TRBJ2-2 TRBV9 CASSVGHVNTGELFF
TRBJ2-1 TRBV10-3 CAISVDRDRVEGEQFF
TRBJ2-1 TRBV6-2/TRBV6-3 CASCHGASGRDGQFF
TRBJ1-1 TRBV7-9 CASGRTDMNTEAFF
TRBJ2-7 TRBV12-3/TRBV12-4 CASTTGTSGSSYSYEQYF
TRBJ2-5 TRBV20-1 CSARPPSSAVGTQYF
TRBJ1-1 TRBV6-6 CASSYSGSEAFF
TRBJ2-1 TRBV5-1 CASSPLSGNEQFF
TRBJ2-4 TRBV14 CASSQVGGRTKNIQYF
TRBJ2-4 TRBV29-1 CSVEGLQDIQYF
TRBJ2-7 TRBV18 CASSPPGRFEQYF
TRBJ2-2 TRBV12-3/TRBV12-4 CASSPASGGTTGELFF
TRBJ2-1 TRBV20-1 CSTKGQGVALWFNEQFF
TRBJ2-1 TRBV6-5 CASSYGPATASYNEQFF
TRBJ2-1 TRBV5-1 CASSLGTAGEQFF
TRBJ2-1 TRBV12-3/TRBV12-4 CASSITTGGYEQFF
TRBJ1-1 TRBV5-1 CASSLEGAVSSEAFF
TRBJ1-2 TRBV12-3/TRBV12-4 CASKSPGQGGGYTF
TRBJ1-5 TRBV20-1 CSAGKWGNQPQHF
TRBJ2-3 TRBV12-3/TRBV12-4 CATGTSGGRRATQYF
TRBJ1-1 TRBV9 CASSVLQLDTEAFF
TRBJ2-1 TRBV12-3/TRBV12-4 CASSSPAGVGNEQFF
TRBJ1-1 TRBV2 CAKGTGTEAFF
TRBJ2-7 TRBV28 CASTLRGFSYEQYF
TRBJ2-3 TRBV4-1 CASSQVPPWTSVSTDTQYF
TRBJ2-3 TRBV5-1 CASSLARLGGAQYF
TRBJ2-7 TRBV14 CASSHFLVSPQKNYEQYF
TRBJ2-3 TRBV9 CASSVAHRRSTDTQYF
TRBJ2-4 TRBV10-3 CAISENRGIQYF
TRBJ2-3 TRBV20-1 CSARDRLAARTDTQYF
TRBJ2-2 TRBV6-4 CASSRTSGSNTGELFF
TRBJ2-7 TRBV5-6 CASSSWAGQASYEQYF
TRBJ2-2 TRBV12-3/TRBV12-4 CASSLAGLSFGELFF
TRBJ2-2 TRBV7-3 CASSPQAQGTGELFF
TRBJ2-3 TRBV10-3 CAISGTKPRTDTQYF
TRBJ1-1 TRBV29-1 CSVVNRLNTEAFF
TRBJ2-4 TRBV20-1 CSARGSGSGNIAKNIQYF
TRBJ2-7 TRBV7-6 CASSGGLEPYEQYF
TRBJ2-1 TRBV4-1 CASSQVSGQVNEQFF